The text below deals with one TCR beta chain. The repertoire was sequenced with immunoSEQ multiplex PCR; TCRdb's copy has only in-frame clones and lacks some. The profile covers under 300,000 clones, with around 84% appearing a single time and approximately 1.7% taken by the ten largest. This sample was included in a study of blood T cell repertoires in COVID-19. V was clipped by 3 bases and J by 7 bases, with 10 bases between them. Germline CDR1 WNHNN, CDR2 SYGVQD (reference sequence). The CDR3 spans 13 residues. Participants were aged about 18 to 89 years from roughly 25 US areas. Assignment of participants to cohorts was predicated upon participant-reported clinical history.

The sequence was collected from a woman between 50 and 59 years old who had recovered from COVID-19. The gene calls are TRBV10-1 and TRBJ1-5; the D gene is possibly TRBD1 (6 bases). Sequencing was done on a sample of PBMCs or T cells enriched from blood (not recorded which). This CDR3 reads CASSESGEQPQHF. Written as DNA, the CDR3 is TGCGCCAGCAGTGAATCAGGGGAACAGCCCCAGCATTTT.